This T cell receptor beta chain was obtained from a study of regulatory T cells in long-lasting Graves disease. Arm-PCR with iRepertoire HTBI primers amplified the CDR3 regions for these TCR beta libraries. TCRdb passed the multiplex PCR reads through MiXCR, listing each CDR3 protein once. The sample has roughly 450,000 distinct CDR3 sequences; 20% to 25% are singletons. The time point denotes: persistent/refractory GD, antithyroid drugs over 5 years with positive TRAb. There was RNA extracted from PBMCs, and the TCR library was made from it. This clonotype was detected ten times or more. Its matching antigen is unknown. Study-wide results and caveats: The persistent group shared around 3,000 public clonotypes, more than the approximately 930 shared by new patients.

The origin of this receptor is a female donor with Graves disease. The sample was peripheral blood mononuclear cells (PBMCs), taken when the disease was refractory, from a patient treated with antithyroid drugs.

This CDR3 is CSAREFRGDYGYTF. Here the CDR3 DNA reads TGCAGTGCTAGAGAGTTTCGGGGGGACTATGGCTACACCTTC. The chain links TRBV20-1 to TRBJ1-2, with D possibly matching TRBD1 (5 bases). Trimming pared 0 bases from V and 3 bases from J, leaving 11 bases between. The germline V gene has CDR1 DFQATT and CDR2 SNEGSKA (reference sequence). CDR3 length: 14 amino acids.